Listed below are T cell receptor beta chains from one sample, sequenced in a study of beta chain features in type 1 diabetes. Here immunoSEQ multiplex PCR was the method, and the copy in TCRdb shows in-frame clones only, minus some. The sample has some 900,000 clones; roughly 16% are singletons. The sample taken for sequencing was naive CD4+ T cells from blood. These receptor sequences come from a woman aged 18-29 years in good health. Both conserved end residues are part of each CDR3. D genes are given only for firm matches. Clone sizes are given selectively: once, few, many, or a class where the clone is expanded.

CDR3 DNA: TGTGCCAGCAGTCCCCGATCAGGTCACTATGAAAAACTGTTTTTT
CDR3 protein: CASSPRSGHYEKLFF
D gene: NA
J gene: TRBJ1-4
clone size: NA
V gene: TRBV2

CDR3 DNA: TGTGCCAGCAGTCGGACCGGGACAGGGGGCTACGAGCAGTACTTC
CDR3 protein: CASSRTGTGGYEQYF
D gene: TRBD1
J gene: TRBJ2-7
clone size: NA
V gene: TRBV6-1

CDR3 DNA: TGTGCCAGCAGCGCGGGACAGGCCAGGGCCAACGTCCTGACTTTC
CDR3 protein: CASSAGQARANVLTF
D gene: TRBD1
J gene: TRBJ2-6
clone size: NA
V gene: TRBV5-4

CDR3 DNA: TGTGCCAGCAGCTTGGGGGCTAGCAGCACAGATACGCAGTATTTT
CDR3 protein: CASSLGASSTDTQYF
D gene: NA
J gene: TRBJ2-3
clone size: few
V gene: TRBV7-9

CDR3 DNA: TGTGCCAGCAGTAGCGGGACTCTAACAGATACGCAGTATTTT
CDR3 protein: CASSSGTLTDTQYF
D gene: TRBD2
J gene: TRBJ2-3
clone size: NA
V gene: TRBV9

CDR3 DNA: TGTGCCAGCAGCTTAGGCCTAGCGGGACGTAACATTCAGTACTTC
CDR3 protein: CASSLGLAGRNIQYF
D gene: TRBD2
J gene: TRBJ2-4
clone size: few
V gene: TRBV7-9

CDR3 DNA: TGTGCCAGTAGTATACGAGCGGGAGAAGATACGCAGTATTTT
CDR3 protein: CASSIRAGEDTQYF
D gene: TRBD2
J gene: TRBJ2-3
clone size: NA
V gene: TRBV19

CDR3 DNA: TGTGCCAGCACTCTGGACAGGGGAACGGTTGAGCAGTTCTTC
CDR3 protein: CASTLDRGTVEQFF
D gene: TRBD1
J gene: TRBJ2-1
clone size: few
V gene: TRBV2

CDR3 DNA: TGTGCCAGCAGTTACTCACAGGGGTGGGAGCAGTACTTC
CDR3 protein: CASSYSQGWEQYF
D gene: TRBD1
J gene: TRBJ2-7
clone size: NA
V gene: TRBV6-6

CDR3 DNA: TGTGCCAGCAGCTTAGGTGGGACAGTCAATCAGCCCCAGCATTTT
CDR3 protein: CASSLGGTVNQPQHF
D gene: TRBD1
J gene: TRBJ1-5
clone size: NA
V gene: TRBV7-2

CDR3 DNA: TGTGCCAGCAGCGTAGGTGTCAGGGTTGAGACCCAGTACTTC
CDR3 protein: CASSVGVRVETQYF
D gene: NA
J gene: TRBJ2-5
clone size: few
V gene: TRBV9

CDR3 DNA: TGCACCAGCAGCCGGCTAGGAGAAGAGACCCAGTACTTC
CDR3 protein: CTSSRLGEETQYF
D gene: NA
J gene: TRBJ2-5
clone size: NA
V gene: TRBV1

CDR3 DNA: TGCGCCAGCAGCCAAGATCGGGAGTATGGCTACACCTTC
CDR3 protein: CASSQDREYGYTF
D gene: NA
J gene: TRBJ1-2
clone size: NA
V gene: TRBV4-3

CDR3 DNA: TGTGCCAGCAGCTTAGCGCTCAGGCAGGGGACCCACGAGCAGTACTTC
CDR3 protein: CASSLALRQGTHEQYF
D gene: NA
J gene: TRBJ2-7
clone size: few
V gene: TRBV7-9

CDR3 DNA: TGTGCCAGCAGCTTGCCCCTCGGGCGACTTGCAGGCAATGAGCAGTTCTTC
CDR3 protein: CASSLPLGRLAGNEQFF
D gene: NA
J gene: TRBJ2-1
clone size: NA
V gene: TRBV7-2

CDR3 DNA: TGCGCCAGCAGCCGCCCAGGGGCGAGCGGCTACACCTTC
CDR3 protein: CASSRPGASGYTF
D gene: NA
J gene: TRBJ1-2
clone size: NA
V gene: TRBV4-1

CDR3 DNA: TGTGCCAGCAGCTTCGGCCAGTACACCGGGGAGCTGTTTTTT
CDR3 protein: CASSFGQYTGELFF
D gene: NA
J gene: TRBJ2-2
clone size: few
V gene: TRBV7-2

CDR3 DNA: TGTGCCACCAGCAGAGACCTCGGTGTCTTTGGCGGGAGGAGAGAGACCCAGTACTTC
CDR3 protein: CATSRDLGVFGGRRETQYF
D gene: TRBD2
J gene: TRBJ2-5
clone size: NA
V gene: TRBV15

CDR3 DNA: TGTGCCAGCAGCTTAGTCAGTCCAAGCCGGCACTATGGCTACACCTTC
CDR3 protein: CASSLVSPSRHYGYTF
D gene: NA
J gene: TRBJ1-2
clone size: NA
V gene: TRBV7-2

CDR3 DNA: TGTGCCAGCAGTGAAGGTTTCTTTCGGGAAATCCAAGAGACCCAGTACTTC
CDR3 protein: CASSEGFFREIQETQYF
D gene: NA
J gene: TRBJ2-5
clone size: few
V gene: TRBV6-1

CDR3 DNA: TGTGCCAGCAGCTTAGCTGGGACGGACTCCTACGAGCAGTACTTC
CDR3 protein: CASSLAGTDSYEQYF
D gene: NA
J gene: TRBJ2-7
clone size: few
V gene: TRBV7-2

CDR3 DNA: TGTGCCAGCAGCTTAGCTTTGATGGACCCGCGGTTCTTC
CDR3 protein: CASSLALMDPRFF
D gene: NA
J gene: TRBJ2-1
clone size: many
V gene: TRBV7-2

CDR3 DNA: TGCGCCAGCAGCTTGATAGGGACGGCACGTTATGGCTACACCTTC
CDR3 protein: CASSLIGTARYGYTF
D gene: NA
J gene: TRBJ1-2
clone size: few
V gene: TRBV5-1

CDR3 DNA: TGTGCCAGCTCACCATTTCCCCCCCAGTACTCCTACGAGCAGTACTTC
CDR3 protein: CASSPFPPQYSYEQYF
D gene: NA
J gene: TRBJ2-7
clone size: NA
V gene: TRBV18

CDR3 DNA: TGTGCCAGCAGCTCACAGAATCAAGAGACCCAGTACTTC
CDR3 protein: CASSSQNQETQYF
D gene: NA
J gene: TRBJ2-5
clone size: NA
V gene: TRBV7-2

CDR3 DNA: TGTGCCAGCAGCTTATTAGGCAGTACTAGCACAGATACGCAGTATTTT
CDR3 protein: CASSLLGSTSTDTQYF
D gene: NA
J gene: TRBJ2-3
clone size: few
V gene: TRBV7-3

CDR3 DNA: TGCAGCGTCCGGGCTCTCGAGGGTGGGCTTTACAATGAGCAGTTCTTC
CDR3 protein: CSVRALEGGLYNEQFF
D gene: NA
J gene: TRBJ2-1
clone size: NA
V gene: TRBV29-1

CDR3 DNA: TGTGCCAGCAGCTTAGGGGGTCCGAGTGTAGGTGAGCAGTTCTTC
CDR3 protein: CASSLGGPSVGEQFF
D gene: NA
J gene: TRBJ2-1
clone size: few
V gene: TRBV5-6

CDR3 DNA: TGTGCCAGCAGCGTACAGGGTGCCAACTCTGGAAACACCATATATTTT
CDR3 protein: CASSVQGANSGNTIYF
D gene: NA
J gene: TRBJ1-3
clone size: few
V gene: TRBV7-2

CDR3 DNA: TGTGCCAGCAGGAGGCAGGGGGGACCCTCCTACGAGCAGTACTTC
CDR3 protein: CASRRQGGPSYEQYF
D gene: NA
J gene: TRBJ2-7
clone size: NA
V gene: TRBV2

CDR3 DNA: TGTGCCAGCAGCTCCCCCACAGGGGTCGGCACCGGGGAGCTGTTTTTT
CDR3 protein: CASSSPTGVGTGELFF
D gene: TRBD1
J gene: TRBJ2-2
clone size: NA
V gene: TRBV7-8

CDR3 DNA: TGTGCCAGCTCACCCCAACTAGCGGGAGGAGAGACCCAGTACTTC
CDR3 protein: CASSPQLAGGETQYF
D gene: TRBD2
J gene: TRBJ2-5
clone size: few
V gene: TRBV18

CDR3 DNA: TGTGCCATCAGTGGGTCTCAGAGACAGAACTACAATGAGCAGTTCTTC
CDR3 protein: CAISGSQRQNYNEQFF
D gene: NA
J gene: TRBJ2-1
clone size: NA
V gene: TRBV10-3

CDR3 DNA: TGCGCCAGCAGCCAGCTAGCGGGGATGCGACAGTACTTC
CDR3 protein: CASSQLAGMRQYF
D gene: TRBD2
J gene: TRBJ2-4
clone size: few
V gene: TRBV4-3

CDR3 DNA: TGTGAGACAGGACGGGCCGACTACGAGCAGTACTTC
CDR3 protein: CETGRADYEQYF
D gene: NA
J gene: TRBJ2-7
clone size: NA
V gene: TRBV25-1

CDR3 DNA: TGTGCCAGCAGCGTCCGACTAGCGGGAGGCGATGAGCAGTACTTC
CDR3 protein: CASSVRLAGGDEQYF
D gene: TRBD2
J gene: TRBJ2-7
clone size: few
V gene: TRBV5-4

CDR3 DNA: TGCAGTGCGGAGGGGAACACTGAAGCTTTCTTT
CDR3 protein: CSAEGNTEAFF
D gene: NA
J gene: TRBJ1-1
clone size: NA
V gene: TRBV20-1

CDR3 DNA: TGTGCCATCAGTGTTACAGGGCAGGCTTATGGCTACACCTTC
CDR3 protein: CAISVTGQAYGYTF
D gene: NA
J gene: TRBJ1-2
clone size: few
V gene: TRBV10-3

CDR3 DNA: TGTGCCAGCAGCACCAACCAGGGGGCGGGTGAAAAACTGTTTTTT
CDR3 protein: CASSTNQGAGEKLFF
D gene: TRBD1
J gene: TRBJ1-4
clone size: NA
V gene: TRBV7-9

CDR3 DNA: TGTGCCAGCAGCTTAATGAGCCAGTACAATGAGCAGTTCTTC
CDR3 protein: CASSLMSQYNEQFF
D gene: NA
J gene: TRBJ2-1
clone size: NA
V gene: TRBV11-2

CDR3 DNA: TGTGCCAGCTCACCACCCGCGAGTTGGGGCAATGAGCAGTTCTTC
CDR3 protein: CASSPPASWGNEQFF
D gene: NA
J gene: TRBJ2-1
clone size: few
V gene: TRBV18

CDR3 DNA: TGCAGTGCTGCCAGCGTAGGGCCCCAGCATTTT
CDR3 protein: CSAASVGPQHF
D gene: NA
J gene: TRBJ1-5
clone size: few
V gene: TRBV20-1

CDR3 DNA: TGTGCCAGTAGTATTGAGGTGTATTACGAGCAGTACTTC
CDR3 protein: CASSIEVYYEQYF
D gene: NA
J gene: TRBJ2-7
clone size: few
V gene: TRBV19

CDR3 DNA: TGTGCCAGCAGGGAGGGACAGTTCCATGAGCAGTTCTTC
CDR3 protein: CASREGQFHEQFF
D gene: NA
J gene: TRBJ2-1
clone size: few
V gene: TRBV2

CDR3 DNA: TGTGCCACCAGCAGAGCCTACAGGGTAGATGAAAAACTGTTTTTT
CDR3 protein: CATSRAYRVDEKLFF
D gene: NA
J gene: TRBJ1-4
clone size: NA
V gene: TRBV15